The clone carrying this TCR beta chain has a single count. Data came from immunoSEQ multiplex PCR; TCRdb stores just in-frame clones and leaves some out. This repertoire shows about 48,000 clones, 80% to 95% found once; its top ten account for more than 0.7%. V shed 5 bases and J 7 bases; nucleotides not matched to a gene: 5. Germline CDR1 is ENHRY and CDR2 is SYGVKD. This CDR3 spans 13 amino acids. This sample was included in a study of T cell changes during pregnancy in multiple sclerosis. The material was CD4+ T cells from peripheral blood mononuclear cells, obtained in the second trimester of pregnancy. This clonotype originated in a female donor in good health, enrolled as a control in a pregnancy study. This chain links TRBV10-3 with TRBJ2-5; 9 nucleotides agree with TRBD1. The CDR3 nucleotides are TGTGCCATCAGTCAGGGACAGGGAGGGACCCAGTACTTC. Translation gives CAISQGQGGTQYF.